This entry is about one T cell receptor (beta chain). Germline loops: CDR1 SGHRS, CDR2 YFSETQ. This CDR3 contains 15 residues. V was shortened by 4 bases and J by 2 bases, with 16 bases between the two germline ends. This sample was included in a study of cytomegalovirus exposure and HLA in healthy donors. The PCR was carried out with 60 Vbeta primers and 13 Jbeta primers. Clones were read by immunoSEQ multiplex PCR, and TCRdb kept only the in-frame ones, dropping some. Of fewer than 150,000 clones listed, approximately 80% are singletons. Although they were nominally healthy when sampled, donors likely had unrecorded immune exposures.

Sequencing input: PBMCs. This sequence was found in a man between 35 and 55 years old in good health and CMV-seropositive. This rearrangement joins TRBV5-1 to TRBJ2-7; the D gene is possibly TRBD1 (8 bases). The CDR3 bases are TGCGCCAGCAGCCTGAACAGGGGGGGCCCCTACGAGCAGTACTTC. It encodes CASSLNRGGPYEQYF.